The clone carrying this TCR beta chain was counted between two and nine times. Its specificity is not known. Prepared TCR beta cDNA libraries contained unique molecular identifiers. TCRdb re-called the PCR reads with MiXCR, one entry per CDR3 protein. The table lists 600,000 to 700,000 distinct CDR3 sequences, more than 50% of them singletons. The record originates from a study of post-analysis software for immune sequencing data. About the research overall: Secondary progressive, relapsing-remitting and progressive-relapsing multiple sclerosis were among the included disease courses. Study-wide results and caveats: Compared with controls, patients had more of roughly five TRBV segments, including TRBV5-6, TRBV5-1 and TRBV20-1. Controls showed significantly higher normalized Chao1 diversity than did multiple sclerosis patients. Clustering by F measure revealed strong co-clustering among samples prepared together in one batch.

The CDR3 runs to 13 residues. Germline CDR1 reads MNHEY; CDR2 reads SVGAGI. Trimming cost V 7 bases and J 4 bases, with 14 bases left between them. What was sequenced was blood. The chain carries TRBV6-5 and TRBJ2-7; D unresolved. The TCR sequence derives from a girl aged 2 to 9 with multiple sclerosis. CDR3 region: CASKKIGRYEQYF. The CDR3 DNA is TGTGCCAGCAAAAAGATCGGGCGATACGAGCAGTACTTC.